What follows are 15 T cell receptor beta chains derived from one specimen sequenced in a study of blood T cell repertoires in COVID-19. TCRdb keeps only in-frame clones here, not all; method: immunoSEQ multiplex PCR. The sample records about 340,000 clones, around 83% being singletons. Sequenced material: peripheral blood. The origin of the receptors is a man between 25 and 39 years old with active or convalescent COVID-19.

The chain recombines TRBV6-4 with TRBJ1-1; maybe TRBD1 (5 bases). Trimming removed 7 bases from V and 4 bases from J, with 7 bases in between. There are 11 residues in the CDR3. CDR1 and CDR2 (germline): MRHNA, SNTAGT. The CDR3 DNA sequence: TGTGCCAGCACAGGGCCCACTGAAGCTTTCTTT. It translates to CASTGPTEAFF.

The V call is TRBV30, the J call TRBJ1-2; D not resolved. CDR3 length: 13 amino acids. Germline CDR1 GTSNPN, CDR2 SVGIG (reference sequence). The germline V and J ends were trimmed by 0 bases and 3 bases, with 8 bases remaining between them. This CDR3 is CAWSVRGDYGYTF. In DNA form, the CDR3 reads TGTGCCTGGAGTGTACGGGGAGACTATGGCTACACCTTC.

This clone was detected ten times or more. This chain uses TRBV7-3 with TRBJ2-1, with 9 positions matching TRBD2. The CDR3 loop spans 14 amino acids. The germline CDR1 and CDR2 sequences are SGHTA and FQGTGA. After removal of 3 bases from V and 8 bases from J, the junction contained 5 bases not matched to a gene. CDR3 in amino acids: CASSLGLAFDEQFF. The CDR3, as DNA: TGTGCCAGCAGCTTGGGACTAGCATTCGATGAGCAGTTCTTC.

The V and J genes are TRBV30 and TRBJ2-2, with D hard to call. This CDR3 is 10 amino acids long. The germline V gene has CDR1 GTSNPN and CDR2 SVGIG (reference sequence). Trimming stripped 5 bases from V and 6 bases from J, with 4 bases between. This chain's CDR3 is CAWFAGELFF. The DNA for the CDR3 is TGTGCCTGGTTCGCCGGGGAGCTGTTTTTT.

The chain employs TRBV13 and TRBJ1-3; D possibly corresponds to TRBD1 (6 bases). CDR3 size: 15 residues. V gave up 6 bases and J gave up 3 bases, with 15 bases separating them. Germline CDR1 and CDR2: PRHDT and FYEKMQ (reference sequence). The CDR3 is CASRSTGQVGNTIYF. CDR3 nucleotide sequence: TGTGCCAGCAGGTCTACGGGACAAGTTGGAAACACCATATATTTT. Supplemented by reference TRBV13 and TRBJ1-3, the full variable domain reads AAGVIQSPRHLIKEKRETATLKCYPIPRHDTVYWYQQGPGQDPQFLISFYEKMQSDKGSIPDRFSAQQFSDYHSELNMSSLELGDSALYFCASRSTGQVGNTIYFGEGSWLTVV.

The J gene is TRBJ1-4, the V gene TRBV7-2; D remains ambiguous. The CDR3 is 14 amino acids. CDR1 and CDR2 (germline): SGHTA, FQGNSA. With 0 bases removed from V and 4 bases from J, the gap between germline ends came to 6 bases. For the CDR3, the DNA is TGTGCCAGCAGCTTAGCGAACAGTAATGAAAAACTGTTTTTT. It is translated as CASSLANSNEKLFF.

In nucleotides, the CDR3 is TGTGCCAGCAGCCTAGAGGAGGGCAACTACGAGCAGTACTTC. Protein product: CASSLEEGNYEQYF. The V gene is TRBV6-5, the J gene TRBJ2-7; TRBD2 might be the D (6 bases). This CDR3 is built from 14 residues. Trimming stripped 6 bases from V and 3 bases from J, with 15 bases between. Per germline, CDR1 MNHEY and CDR2 SVGAGI.

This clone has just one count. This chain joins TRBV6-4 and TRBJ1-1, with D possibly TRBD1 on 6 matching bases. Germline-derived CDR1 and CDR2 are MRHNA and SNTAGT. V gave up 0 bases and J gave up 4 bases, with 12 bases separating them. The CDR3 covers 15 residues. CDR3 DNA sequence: TGTGCCAGCAGTGACTCAGCTCAGGGGTTCACTGAAGCTTTCTTT. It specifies CASSDSAQGFTEAFF.

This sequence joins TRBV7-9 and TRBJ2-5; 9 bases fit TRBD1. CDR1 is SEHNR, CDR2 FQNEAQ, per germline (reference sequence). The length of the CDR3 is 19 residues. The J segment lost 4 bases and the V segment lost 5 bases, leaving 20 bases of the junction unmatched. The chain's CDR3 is CASSPGRVAGQGNSETQYF. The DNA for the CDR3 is TGTGCCAGCAGCCCCGGTAGGGTAGCCGGACAGGGGAATTCAGAGACCCAGTACTTC.

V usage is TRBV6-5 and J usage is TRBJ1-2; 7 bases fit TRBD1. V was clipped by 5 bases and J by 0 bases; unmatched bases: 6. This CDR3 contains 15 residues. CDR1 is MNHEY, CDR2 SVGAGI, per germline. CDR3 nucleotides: TGTGCCAGCAGTCCTTGGGGACAGCCTAACTATGGCTACACCTTC. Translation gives CASSPWGQPNYGYTF.

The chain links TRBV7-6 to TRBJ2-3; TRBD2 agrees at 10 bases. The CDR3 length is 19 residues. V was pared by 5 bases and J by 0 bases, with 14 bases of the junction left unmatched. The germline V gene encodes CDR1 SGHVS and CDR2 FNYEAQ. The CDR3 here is CASSLEGLAGAPSTDTQYF. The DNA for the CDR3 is TGTGCCAGCAGCCTAGAGGGGCTAGCGGGGGCTCCTAGCACAGATACGCAGTATTTT.

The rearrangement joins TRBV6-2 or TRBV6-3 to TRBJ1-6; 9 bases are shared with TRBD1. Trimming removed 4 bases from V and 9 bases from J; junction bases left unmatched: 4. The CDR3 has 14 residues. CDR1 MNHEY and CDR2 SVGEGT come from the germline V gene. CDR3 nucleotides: TGTGCCAGCAGTTTCGACAGGGGGATTTCACCCCTCCACTTT. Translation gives CASSFDRGISPLHF.

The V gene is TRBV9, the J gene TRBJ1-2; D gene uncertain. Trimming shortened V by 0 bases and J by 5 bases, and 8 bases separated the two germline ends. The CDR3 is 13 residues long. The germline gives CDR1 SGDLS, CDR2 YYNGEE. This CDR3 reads CASSVEPPYGYTF. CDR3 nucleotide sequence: TGTGCCAGCAGCGTAGAGCCGCCATATGGCTACACCTTC.

CDR3 region: CASSLSGTSGSNEQFF. DNA for the CDR3: TGCGCCAGCAGCCTCTCCGGGACTAGCGGGAGCAATGAGCAGTTCTTC. This chain uses TRBV4-1 with TRBJ2-1; TRBD2 aligns across 14 bases. The junction had 5 bases not matched to a gene; V was cut back by 4 bases and J by 6 bases. The germline V gene encodes CDR1 MGHRA and CDR2 YSYEKL. This CDR3 spans 16 amino acids.

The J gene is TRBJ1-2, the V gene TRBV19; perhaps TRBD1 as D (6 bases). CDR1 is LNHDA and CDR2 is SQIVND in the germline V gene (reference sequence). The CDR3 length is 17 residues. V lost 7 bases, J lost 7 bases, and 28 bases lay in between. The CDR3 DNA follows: TGTGCCAGTACCTCAGAGGGGGGGCGCTTTTCGGTTTTTGGCTACACCTTC. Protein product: CASTSEGGRFSVFGYTF. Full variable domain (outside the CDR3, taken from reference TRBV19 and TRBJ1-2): DGGITQSPKYLFRKEGQNVTLSCEQNLNHDAMYWYRQDPGQGLRLIYYSQIVNDFQKGDIAEGYSVSREKKESFPLTVTSAQKNPTAFYLCASTSEGGRFSVFGYTFGSGTRLTVV.